This T cell receptor (beta chain) was identified in a study of cytomegalovirus exposure and HLA in healthy donors. After removal of 3 bases from V and 10 bases from J, the junction contained 5 bases not matched to a gene. The CDR3 totals 13 residues. Germline CDR1 MDHEN, CDR2 SYDVKM. PCR employed 60 Vbeta and 13 Jbeta primers. Sequencing was performed with immunoSEQ multiplex PCR; in TCRdb, only in-frame clones are kept and a portion is missing. Of about 130,000 clones listed, roughly 82% were seen once; the top ten hold roughly 1.2%. The TCR was taken from a boy between 10 and 17 years old in good health and CMV-seronegative. What was sequenced was PBMCs. V usage is TRBV28 and J usage is TRBJ2-1, with 8 bases fitting TRBD2. The CDR3 region is CASSFPEREEQFF. The CDR3, as DNA: TGTGCCAGCAGTTTCCCAGAGCGGGAGGAGCAGTTCTTC.